This T cell receptor beta chain was observed in a study of persistence of HIV-infected CD4 T cells. Looking at the study overall: Two participants gave one leukapheresis sample; others gave up to about 200 mL blood repeatedly.

The V gene's germline CDR1 is LGHNA and CDR2 YNFKEQ. Trimming cost V 1 base and J 2 bases; bases outside gene matches: 2. This CDR3 is 15 amino acids long. An overlapping HIV-1 Gag peptide pool stimulated these cells at approximately 0.91 ug/peptide/mL. Memory cells lacking CD40L and CD69 with high CD45RO were sorted. The immunoSEQ assay was version 4, run in survey mode. The table came from immunoSEQ multiplex PCR; TCRdb's copy has only in-frame clones and leaves some out. The data show over 60,000 clones, 65% to 75% seen once. Concerning this clone itself: Its antigen is unknown.

The material was CD4+ T cells sorted from PBMCs after approximately 19-hour stimulation, obtained from a patient who received antiretroviral therapy. The TCR originated in an adult man with HIV who was CMV-seropositive. The J gene is TRBJ2-7, the V gene TRBV4-2; 10 bases are shared with TRBD1. The CDR3 loop is CASSQGQGAAYEQYF. The CDR3 DNA follows: TGTGCCAGCAGCCAAGGACAGGGGGCAGCCTACGAGCAGTACTTC.